This T cell receptor beta chain was found in a study of human T cells and chemical hapten exposure. Study outcomes and limitations: Sensitizing with DPC caused no change in TCRs above 1 in 1000 frequency.

Sample time point: pre-sensitization, week 0. As for treatment: therapeutic diphenylcyclopropenone sensitization with weekly scalp DPC. MiXCR, run by TCRdb on the RACE reads, gives a single entry per CDR3 protein. The sample lists 350,000 to 450,000 distinct CDR3 sequences, 4.5% to 5.5% occurring once. Ten or more counts support this clonotype. Its antigen is undetermined. Germline-derived CDR1 and CDR2 are SEHNR and FQNEAQ (reference sequence). The V gene end was trimmed by 5 bases and the J gene end by 5 bases; junction bases not matched to a gene: 11. The CDR3 is 16 residues long. The clonotype comes from a woman aged 50 to 60 with alopecia areata. Some clones in this sample may be carry-over from other donors' samples. Specimen: whole blood, collected in connection with sensitization to the hapten diphenylcyclopropenone (DPC). This chain uses TRBV7-9 with TRBJ2-2; 7 bases fit TRBD2. CDR3: CASSPGGGRGTGELFF. CDR3 nucleotides: TGTGCCAGCAGCCCCGGTGGCGGGAGAGGGACCGGGGAGCTGTTTTTT.